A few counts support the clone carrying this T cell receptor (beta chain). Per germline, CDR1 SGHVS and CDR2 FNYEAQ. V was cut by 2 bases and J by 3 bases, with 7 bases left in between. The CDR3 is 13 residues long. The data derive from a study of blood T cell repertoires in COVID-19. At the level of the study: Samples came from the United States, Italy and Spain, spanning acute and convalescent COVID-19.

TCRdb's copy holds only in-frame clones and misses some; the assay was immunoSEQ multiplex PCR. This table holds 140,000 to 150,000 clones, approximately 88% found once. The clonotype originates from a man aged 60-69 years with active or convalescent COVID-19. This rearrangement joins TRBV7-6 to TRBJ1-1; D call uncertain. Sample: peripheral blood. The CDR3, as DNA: TGTGCCAGCAGCTTACAGGCATACACTGAAGCTTTCTTT. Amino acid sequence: CASSLQAYTEAFF. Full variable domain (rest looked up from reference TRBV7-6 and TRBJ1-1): GAGVSQSPRYKVTKRGQDVALRCDPISGHVSLYWYRQALGQGPEFLTYFNYEAQQDKSGLPNDRFSAERPEGSISTLTIQRTEQRDSAMYRCASSLQAYTEAFFGQGTRLTVV.